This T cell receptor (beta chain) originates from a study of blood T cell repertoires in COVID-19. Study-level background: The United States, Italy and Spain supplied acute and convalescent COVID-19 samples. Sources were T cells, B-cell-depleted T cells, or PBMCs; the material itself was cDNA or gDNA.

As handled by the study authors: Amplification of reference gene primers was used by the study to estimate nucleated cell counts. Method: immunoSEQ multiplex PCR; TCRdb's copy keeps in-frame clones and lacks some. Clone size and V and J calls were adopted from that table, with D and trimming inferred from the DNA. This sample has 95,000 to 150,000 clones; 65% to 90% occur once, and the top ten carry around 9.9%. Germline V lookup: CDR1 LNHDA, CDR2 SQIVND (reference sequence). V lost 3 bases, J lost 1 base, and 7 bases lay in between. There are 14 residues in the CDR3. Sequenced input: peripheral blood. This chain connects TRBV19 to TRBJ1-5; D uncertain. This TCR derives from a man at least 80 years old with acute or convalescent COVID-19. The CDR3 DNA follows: TGTGCCAGTAGTATCACCAGAAGCAATCAGCCCCAGCATTTT. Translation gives CASSITRSNQPQHF.